The clone carrying this T cell receptor beta chain was seen at least ten times. The antigen remains undetermined. The CDR3 spans 16 residues. Looked up from germline, CDR1 is SGHRS and CDR2 is YFSETQ. The V end lost 0 bases, the J end lost 4 bases, and 13 bases lay between the germline ends. 5'RACE with 10-nucleotide random UMIs generated the cDNA. Each sequencing run yielded over 180 million TCR-beta sequences from 15-18 subjects. TCRdb recomputed calls from the 5' RACE reads with MiXCR, one row per CDR3 protein. Of some 65,000 distinct CDR3 sequences in the sample, under 5% were seen once. The data were obtained in a study of neurological immune-mediated disorders. Study outcomes and limitations: It was HTLV-1-associated myelopathy that showed the most TCR clonal expansion, while multiple sclerosis showed the least, falling below healthy controls.

The chain recombines TRBV5-1 with TRBJ2-2; maybe TRBD2 (6 bases). This receptor was taken from a man over 45 with multiple sclerosis. Sequences were obtained from PBMCs. The CDR3 protein is CASSLEAEGLTGELFF. For the CDR3, the DNA is TGCGCCAGCAGCTTGGAGGCCGAGGGACTCACCGGGGAGCTGTTTTTT.